This T cell receptor beta chain was profiled in a study of a mutant IDH1 vaccine in newly diagnosed glioma (dated by TCRdb to the early 2020s). With respect to the entire study: Patients were given eight vaccinations, in weeks 1, 3, 5, 7, 11, 15, 19 and 23, which matched visits V03 through V10. Vaccination began 4-6 weeks after radiotherapy alone, or alongside temozolomide cycles in the chemotherapy-containing groups. Of the approximately 35 treated patients, approximately 62% were male and about 40% were female, and a mean age of approximately 40 years was recorded. Prior to enrollment, patients had been given standard therapy consisting of radiotherapy alone, temozolomide alone, or radiochemotherapy with temozolomide, with the combination given to most patients. Six visits were used for peripheral blood collection: V03 (baseline), V05, V07, V10, V12 and V13. For exploratory analyses, about 25 treated patients had longitudinal TCRB deep sequencing done wherever samples were available.

Findings and caveats that apply to the study as a whole: No apparent relationship was observed between pseudoprogression and alterations in the top peripheral T cell clonotypes detected by TCRB sequencing. Immune responses induced by the vaccine were seen in over 80% of patients across multiple MHC alleles. The authors noted that analyses of patient blood samples could not be reproduced because of sample limitations. Availability determined which PBMC samples were chosen for TCRB deep sequencing.

Libraries were built with the immunoSEQ multiplex PCR assay. The hsTCRB Kit was used according to the manufacturer's protocol to amplify rearranged TCR beta chain sequences. TCRB libraries were sequenced on an Illumina MiSeq. The original methods were these. Demultiplexing, trimming and gene mapping were performed with the kit vendor's proprietary platform. As stored in TCRdb, this immuneACCESS dataset retains in-frame rearrangements with V and J assigned. A fraction of the clones does not appear; measured against another copy, unresolved V genes explain less than half of the discrepancy, and the remainder lacks a known reason. For V, J and clone size, that table is used; D and trimming come from the DNA. The sample includes around 40,000 clones, with 60% to 85% observed a single time. Clones ranked in the top ten supply roughly 6.2% of the sample. Clipping removes 5 bases from V and 4 bases from J, with 6 as the unmatched junction base count. The CDR3 runs 15 residues from the cysteine to the phenylalanine. The entry retains the CDR3 DNA only, 45 bases that are in frame from base 1. The CDR1 and CDR2 encoded by the germline V gene (reference sequence) are MNHEY and SMNVEV.

The time point label corresponds to: week 23, last vaccination. A 20-mer mutant IDH1 peptide at 300 micrograms in Montanide made up each vaccine dose, which was injected subcutaneously together with topical imiquimod. All donors had newly diagnosed IDH1-mutant astrocytomas of WHO grade 3 or 4 that showed loss of nuclear ATRX. The samples were drawn from NOA16, a multicentre, single-arm, open-label phase I trial in Germany that tested a mutant IDH1 peptide vaccine in humans for the first time. Genomic DNA for TCRB sequencing was isolated from EDTA blood with the DNeasy Blood and Tissue Kit. Regarding this clone: This clone's antigen is unknown. The sample holds no much larger clone one base away, and base qualities are not on file.

The rearrangement combines TRBV27 with TRBJ2-7; 12 junctional bases match TRBD2. The TCR originated in a woman in her 40s with glioma. Some clones in this sample may be carry-over from other donors' samples. Sequencing was performed on PBMCs, taken from a glioma patient whose treatment included an IDH1 peptide vaccine. Here the CDR3 is given as CASSLRLAGEYEQYF. The DNA is as follows: TGTGCCAGCAGTCTCCGACTAGCGGGAGAATACGAGCAGTACTTC.